This T cell receptor (beta chain) was identified during a study of response to subunit inactivated influenza vaccine. Study-wide results and limits: T cells newly recruited by each seasonal influenza vaccination are few, the authors suggested.

TCRdb processed the RT-PCR reads anew with MiXCR; each CDR3 protein has one entry. Here the sample spans over 400,000 distinct CDR3 sequences, roughly 9.8% being singletons. A word on this clonotype: The antigen remains unidentified.

The V gene's germline CDR1 is SGHNT and CDR2 YYREEE (reference sequence). This CDR3 has 17 residues. Trimming took 1 base from V and 1 from J; bases not matched to a gene: 8. The sample was PBMCs from blood, taken 40 to 50 days after vaccination. The source is a man aged 50-60 years who received an inactivated influenza vaccine. The rearrangement uses TRBV5-4 and TRBJ2-3, with 8 bases identical to TRBD1. CDR3 residues: CASSLLGTGRGTDTQYF. CDR3 bases: TGTGCCAGCAGCTTGTTGGGGACAGGTCGCGGCACAGATACGCAGTATTTT. Based on the CDR3 plus reference TRBV5-4 and TRBJ2-3, the full variable domain is ETGVTQSPTHLIKTRGQQVTLRCSSQSGHNTVSWYQQALGQGPQFIFQYYREEENGRGNFPPRFSGLQFPNYSSELNVNALELDDSALYLCASSLLGTGRGTDTQYFGPGTRLTVL.